The 18 T cell receptor beta chains in this list originate from one sample, sequenced in a study of T cells in Graves' hyperthyroidism and ophthalmopathy. TCR beta CDR3 region amplification was performed from RNA transcripts. HTBI primers were employed in a first-round RT-PCR of the TCR CDR3. Using its own MiXCR run on the multiplex PCR reads, TCRdb lists one record per CDR3 protein. The table has some 400,000 distinct CDR3 sequences, 15% to 20% seen once. Sequenced input: blood. The source is a woman younger than 30 with Graves' hyperthyroidism.

The rearrangement links TRBV6-5 to TRBJ2-7; TRBD1 agrees at 9 bases. V was pared by 2 bases and J by 6 bases, with 8 bases of the junction left unmatched. Germline loops: CDR1 MNHEY, CDR2 SVGAGI. The CDR3 covers 15 residues. CDR3 sequence reads: CASSYVGTGLFEQYF. CDR3 coding DNA: TGTGCCAGCAGTTACGTTGGGACAGGGTTATTCGAGCAGTACTTC.

The table lists this clonotype with many counts. V and J are TRBV4-1 and TRBJ1-2; TRBD1 aligns across 8 bases. The length of the CDR3 is 14 residues. With 0 bases clipped from V and 9 bases from J, the junction kept 6 bases outside the gene matches. CDR1 and CDR2 from the germline V gene are MGHRA and YSYEKL. The CDR3 region has the DNA TGCGCCAGCAGCCAAGAGAGGACAGGGTATAGCTACACCTTC. Protein: CASSQERTGYSYTF.

This clonotype was seen repeatedly, ten times or more. The chain recombines TRBV6-1 with TRBJ2-7; D not resolved. The length of the CDR3 is 11 residues. V lost 3 bases and J lost 3, with 3 bases in between. Germline-derived CDR1 and CDR2 are MNHNS and SASEGT. The CDR3 sequence: CASSDSYEQYF. The CDR3, as DNA: TGTGCCAGCAGTGATAGCTACGAGCAGTACTTC.

In its sample, this clonotype was seen many times. The V call is TRBV19, the J call TRBJ2-7; 8 bases are a match to TRBD1. Germline CDR1 is LNHDA and CDR2 is SQIVND (reference sequence). J lost 4 bases, V lost 3 bases, and 8 bases had no gene match. The CDR3 is 15 residues long. DNA for the CDR3: TGTGCCAGTAGTATGGCAGGGGGCGGCTTTTACGAGCAGTACTTC. This sequence encodes CASSMAGGGFYEQYF. Together with reference TRBV19 and TRBJ2-7, the CDR3 gives the full variable domain: DGGITQSPKYLFRKEGQNVTLSCEQNLNHDAMYWYRQDPGQGLRLIYYSQIVNDFQKGDIAEGYSVSREKKESFPLTVTSAQKNPTAFYLCASSMAGGGFYEQYFGPGTRLTVT.

The sample holds many counts of this clonotype. The CDR3 loop reads CASNRYGQPQHF. The DNA of the CDR3 is TGTGCCAGCAACAGATATGGGCAGCCCCAGCATTTT. This chain links TRBV2 with TRBJ1-5; D unclear. V was clipped by 7 bases and J by 7 bases, with 11 bases between them. The CDR3 covers 12 residues. Germline V gene sequence: CDR1 SNHLY, CDR2 FYNNEI.

This clonotype was recorded many times. The V call is TRBV11-2, the J call TRBJ1-2, with a tentative D call TRBD1 (6 bases). The V end was cut by 3 bases, the J end by 4 bases, with 12 bases between. Germline V gene data show CDR1 as SGHAT and CDR2 as FQNNGV. This CDR3 spans 14 amino acids. This CDR3 reads CASSFLQGGYGYTF. CDR3 in DNA: TGTGCCAGCAGCTTTCTACAGGGAGGCTATGGCTACACCTTC.

Many counts were recorded for this clonotype. The CDR3 here is CASSGSGAETQYF. CDR3 nucleotide sequence: TGTGCCAGCAGTGGTAGCGGGGCAGAGACCCAGTACTTC. The chain employs TRBV12-3 or TRBV12-4 and TRBJ2-5; TRBD2 aligns across 8 bases. The CDR3 contains 13 residues. J lost 4 bases, V lost 5 bases, and 3 bases had no gene match.

This clonotype was counted at least ten times. The chain uses TRBV20-1 and TRBJ1-5, with a possible D match to TRBD1 (6 bases). The CDR3 is 15 amino acids. V was shortened by 3 bases and J by 4 bases, with 16 bases between the two germline ends. Germline loops: CDR1 DFQATT, CDR2 SNEGSKA (reference sequence). The CDR3 sequence: CSASDSDSRNQPQHF. The DNA for the CDR3 is TGCAGTGCTAGCGACTCGGACAGTAGAAATCAGCCCCAGCATTTT.

In this sample, this clonotype turned up many times. The chain links TRBV28 to TRBJ1-1; D is uncertain. CDR3 length: 13 amino acids. The germline gives CDR1 MDHEN, CDR2 SYDVKM. The ends were cut back, 3 bases at V and 3 bases at J, with 8 bases in the middle. CDR3: CASSFNGYTEAFF. CDR3 DNA: TGTGCCAGCAGTTTCAATGGATACACTGAAGCTTTCTTT.

This clonotype turned up a few times. The junction departs from germline at one end; a sequencing error may be responsible. V is TRBV5-1 and J is TRBJ2-4; D is perhaps TRBD1 or TRBD2 (6 bases each). Per germline, CDR1 SGHRS and CDR2 YFSETQ. The CDR3 has 14 residues. The CDR3, as DNA: TGCGCCAGCGGATTGGAGACTAGGGGGGACATTAAGTACTTC. Its protein is CASGLETRGDIKYF. The complete variable domain, with remaining parts taken from reference TRBV5-1 and TRBJ2-4, reads KAGVTQTPRYLIKTRGQQVTLSCSPISGHRSVSWYQQTPGQGLQFLFEYFSETQRNKGNFPGRFSGRQFSNSRSEMNVSTLELGDSALYLCASGLETRGDIKYFGAGTRLSVL.

J is TRBJ2-5 and V is TRBV2; D ambiguous. In germline, CDR1 is SNHLY, CDR2 FYNNEI. V lost 6 bases to trimming and J lost 3 bases, with 14 bases between them. This CDR3 has 14 amino acids. CDR3 nucleotides: TGTGCCAGCAGAGGAGCCCTTGGGGAAGAGACCCAGTACTTC. Translation: CASRGALGEETQYF.

Ten or more counts support this clonotype. V is TRBV6-5 and J is TRBJ1-2, with TRBD1 as a possible D gene (6 bases). The CDR3 covers 15 residues. V lost 2 bases and J 2 bases, leaving 12 bases between the germline ends. The germline gives CDR1 MNHEY, CDR2 SVGAGI. The CDR3 protein is CASSYVGAGNYGYTF. In nucleotides, the CDR3 is TGTGCCAGCAGTTACGTGGGGGCGGGGAACTATGGCTACACCTTC.

This clonotype was seen repeatedly, ten times or more. This chain joins TRBV15 and TRBJ1-1; no clear D gene. The CDR3 extends over 13 amino acids. V was clipped by 2 bases and J by 3 bases, with 7 bases between them. Germline V CDR1 and CDR2: LNHNV, YYDKDF (reference sequence). CDR3 loop: CATSRRLDTEAFF. CDR3 sequence (DNA): TGTGCCACCAGCAGACGTCTGGACACTGAAGCTTTCTTT.

This clonotype has at least ten counts. This chain links TRBV12-3 or TRBV12-4 with TRBJ2-7; 7 bases fit TRBD1. The CDR3 runs to 15 residues. The ends lost 8 bases at V and 3 bases at J; junction bases unmatched: 13. For the CDR3, the DNA is TGTGCCAGCCAACTGGACAGGATGGGGCGCTACGAGCAGTACTTC. Translated: CASQLDRMGRYEQYF.

There are many counts of this clonotype. This chain connects TRBV20-1 to TRBJ1-1, with a weak D call TRBD1 (6 bases). Germline V gene lookup returns CDR1 DFQATT and CDR2 SNEGSKA (reference sequence). This CDR3 region has 13 residues. Trimming removed 2 bases from V and 6 bases from J, with 13 bases in between. CDR3 sequence: CSARWPGVPEAFF. CDR3 in DNA: TGCAGTGCTAGATGGCCAGGGGTACCTGAAGCTTTCTTT.

This clonotype was counted at least ten times. Here the CDR3 DNA reads TGCAGTGCTCCTATGGACAGCCCCTTCTCTGGGGCCAACGTCCTGACTTTC. Translation: CSAPMDSPFSGANVLTF. V gene TRBV20-1 combines with J gene TRBJ2-6, with a weak D call TRBD1 (6 bases). The germline CDR1 and CDR2 sequences are DFQATT and SNEGSKA (reference sequence). The V end was cut by 5 bases, the J end by 0 bases, with 17 bases between. The CDR3 is 17 residues long.

This clonotype was detected many times. CDR3 coding DNA: TGCAGTGCCAACCGGGACAGCTACGAGCAGTACTTC. This gives the protein CSANRDSYEQYF. The chain uses TRBV20-1 and TRBJ2-7; 7 bases are a match to TRBD1. Trimming took 6 bases from V and 3 from J; bases not matched to a gene: 5. The CDR3 extends over 12 amino acids. Germline V CDR1 and CDR2: DFQATT, SNEGSKA (reference sequence).

This clonotype was detected ten times or more. V and J are TRBV7-9 and TRBJ1-1, with D possibly TRBD1 on 6 matching bases. The ends were cut back, 5 bases at V and 5 bases at J, with 18 bases in the middle. Germline V gene data show CDR1 as SEHNR and CDR2 as FQNEAQ (reference sequence). This CDR3 contains 15 residues. DNA for the CDR3: TGTGCCAGCAGCCCCTCAACAGGGTGGAAGACTGAAGCTTTCTTT. Protein: CASSPSTGWKTEAFF.